One sample yielded the 24 T cell receptor beta chains listed below, sequenced in a study of cytomegalovirus exposure and HLA in healthy donors. Clones were read by immunoSEQ multiplex PCR, and TCRdb kept only the in-frame ones, dropping some. The sample has roughly 200,000 clones; about 89% are singletons. Sample: PBMCs. The origin of the receptors is a man aged 30-40 years in good health and CMV-seropositive.

The chain carries TRBV19 and TRBJ1-1, with TRBD1 matching 7 bases. Trimming removed 5 bases from V and 7 bases from J; junction bases left unmatched: 7. This CDR3 has 13 amino acids. Germline assignment: CDR1 LNHDA and CDR2 SQIVND (reference sequence). The CDR3 is CASSGTQGSEAFF. The DNA for the CDR3 is TGTGCCAGTAGTGGGACACAGGGGAGTGAAGCTTTCTTT.

The chain is built from TRBV7-3 and TRBJ2-3, with 11 positions matching TRBD2. The junction had 5 bases not matched to a gene; V was cut back by 5 bases and J by 4 bases. The CDR3 extends over 15 amino acids. The germline CDR1 and CDR2 sequences are SGHTA and FQGTGA. The CDR3 bases are TGTGCCAGCAGCAGGACTAGCGGGTCGGCAGATACGCAGTATTTT. This codes for CASSRTSGSADTQYF.

The CDR3 DNA reads TGCGCCAGCAGCCAAGATCCCGTAGGTTTTGGATATGGGACGGCTGGAAACACCATATATTTT. The encoded protein is CASSQDPVGFGYGTAGNTIYF. The gene calls are TRBV4-1 and TRBJ1-3; maybe TRBD1 (5 bases). The germline gives CDR1 MGHRA, CDR2 YSYEKL. V lost 0 bases and J 2 bases, leaving 26 bases between the germline ends. CDR3 length equals 21 residues.

The chain employs TRBV6-1 and TRBJ2-1, with no clear D. The CDR3 contains 10 residues. Trimming took off 10 bases at V and 6 bases at J, with 7 bases between the two ends. Germline CDR1 is MNHNS and CDR2 is SASEGT. CDR3 protein: CAIVSNEQFF. CDR3 DNA sequence: TGTGCCATAGTTTCCAATGAGCAGTTCTTC.

This clone was recorded only once. This CDR3 reads CASRGGGLETQYF. The CDR3 nucleotides read TGCGCCAGCAGGGGGGGCGGGTTGGAGACCCAGTACTTC. The rearrangement links TRBV10-2 to TRBJ2-5; D possibly matches TRBD1 or TRBD2 (6 bases each). The germline gives CDR1 WSHSY, CDR2 SAAADI. V gave up 6 bases and J gave up 5 bases, with 13 bases separating them. This CDR3 is 13 amino acids long.

The chain is built from TRBV13 and TRBJ2-1; D gene uncertain. The CDR3 covers 14 residues. The germline gives CDR1 PRHDT, CDR2 FYEKMQ (reference sequence). V gave up 5 bases and J gave up 5 bases, with 13 bases separating them. CDR3 loop: CASSTWTGDNEQFF. CDR3 DNA sequence: TGTGCCAGCAGCACCTGGACCGGAGACAATGAGCAGTTCTTC.

The chain combines TRBV19 with TRBJ2-7, with TRBD1 as a possible D gene (6 bases). Germline loops: CDR1 LNHDA, CDR2 SQIVND (reference sequence). The CDR3 loop spans 12 amino acids. Trimming shortened V by 10 bases and J by 0 bases, and 10 bases separated the two germline ends. The CDR3 DNA follows: TGTGCCACCGGACAGCCCTCCTACGAGCAGTACTTC. Translation gives CATGQPSYEQYF. Looking up the rest from reference TRBV19 and TRBJ2-7 gives the full variable domain: DGGITQSPKYLFRKEGQNVTLSCEQNLNHDAMYWYRQDPGQGLRLIYYSQIVNDFQKGDIAEGYSVSREKKESFPLTVTSAQKNPTAFYLCATGQPSYEQYFGPGTRLTVT.

The CDR3, as DNA: TGTGCCAGCAGCCCGGGAGGGGGAGTGGGAAACACCATATATTTT. This encodes CASSPGGGVGNTIYF. The chain joins TRBV9 to TRBJ1-3, with a possible D match to TRBD1 (6 bases). This CDR3 spans 15 amino acids. Deletions cut 4 bases from V and 4 bases from J, with 15 bases between. The germline V gene has CDR1 SGDLS and CDR2 YYNGEE.

This clone has only a few counts. The chain is built from TRBV27 and TRBJ2-7; 11 bases match TRBD1. Germline V CDR1 and CDR2: MNHEY, SMNVEV (reference sequence). Germline trimming cut 0 bases from V and 3 bases from J; bases unmatched to any gene: 4. The length of the CDR3 is 16 residues. The CDR3 DNA follows: TGTGCCAGCAGTTTATCGCCGGGACAGGGGGTCTACGAGCAGTACTTC. Its translation is CASSLSPGQGVYEQYF.

The J gene is TRBJ1-2, the V gene TRBV5-1; D call uncertain. Deletions cut 0 bases from V and 5 bases from J, with 11 bases between. The germline V gene encodes CDR1 SGHRS and CDR2 YFSETQ. The CDR3 has 14 amino acids. The CDR3 is CASSLEDGIYGYTF. In DNA form, the CDR3 reads TGCGCCAGCAGCTTGGAAGACGGTATATATGGCTACACCTTC.

The chain links TRBV7-9 to TRBJ1-5; the D gene is possibly TRBD1 (5 bases). CDR3 length: 16 amino acids. V was shortened by 6 bases and J by 1 base, with 16 bases between the two germline ends. The germline V gene encodes CDR1 SEHNR and CDR2 FQNEAQ (reference sequence). The CDR3 loop is CASSSFQGQSNQPQHF. The DNA for the CDR3 is TGTGCCAGCAGTTCCTTCCAGGGCCAGAGCAATCAGCCCCAGCATTTT.

The rearrangement links TRBV29-1 to TRBJ2-7, with 9 bases that match TRBD1. V was pared by 1 base and J by 3 bases, with 4 bases of the junction left unmatched. CDR1 is SQVTM and CDR2 is ANQGSEA in the germline V gene. This CDR3 comprises 14 residues. CDR3 DNA sequence: TGCAGCGTTGAAGGAGGGACAGGGAGCTACGAGCAGTACTTC. Its protein product is CSVEGGTGSYEQYF.

The chain uses TRBV11-2 and TRBJ2-7; 7 positions match TRBD2. Per the germline V gene, CDR1 is SGHAT and CDR2 is FQNNGV. There are 15 residues in the CDR3. Trimming took 4 bases from V and 8 from J; bases not matched to a gene: 14. The CDR3 region is CASSSLISGTLKQYF. The CDR3 coding sequence is TGTGCCAGCAGCTCCCTTATCAGCGGGACTTTGAAGCAGTACTTC.

CDR3 sequence: CATSRVPGAGSETQYF. CDR3 in DNA: TGTGCCACCAGCAGAGTGCCGGGGGCAGGGAGTGAGACCCAGTACTTC. The V call is TRBV15, the J call TRBJ2-5; possibly TRBD1 or TRBD2 for D (6 bases each). The length of the CDR3 is 16 residues. CDR1 is LNHNV, CDR2 YYDKDF, per germline (reference sequence). Trimming took off 1 base at V and 5 bases at J, with 17 bases between the two ends.

The V gene is TRBV10-3, the J gene TRBJ2-3; the match to TRBD2 covers 10 bases. The germline V gene encodes CDR1 ENHRY and CDR2 SYGVKD. With 0 bases clipped from V and 4 bases from J, the junction kept 4 bases outside the gene matches. The CDR3 sequence is 16 residues long. The CDR3 DNA sequence: TGTGCCATCAGTGAGTCGGGGAGCGGGAGGGCAGATACGCAGTATTTT. Translation: CAISESGSGRADTQYF.

This chain joins TRBV27 and TRBJ1-2; D may be TRBD1 (5 bases). The CDR3 covers 15 residues. Germline loops: CDR1 MNHEY, CDR2 SMNVEV (reference sequence). V lost 3 bases, J lost 5 bases, and 16 bases lay in between. This CDR3 is CASSLVGTVIYGYTF. CDR3 coding DNA: TGTGCCAGCAGTTTGGTCGGGACGGTGATTTATGGCTACACCTTC.

The chain links TRBV11-2 to TRBJ2-3; a weak D match, TRBD1 (5 bases). Trimming left V 1 base short and J 6 bases short, with 11 bases between. Germline lookup yields CDR1 SGHAT and CDR2 FQNNGV. The length of the CDR3 is 14 residues. The CDR3 sequence is CASSLVGASDTQYF. DNA of the CDR3: TGTGCCAGCAGCTTAGTTGGGGCTAGTGATACGCAGTATTTT.

The V and J genes are TRBV6-6 and TRBJ2-4, with D possibly matching TRBD1 (5 bases). The length of the CDR3 is 15 residues. V lost 6 bases, J lost 0 bases, and 12 bases lay in between. Looked up from germline, CDR1 is MNHNY and CDR2 is SVGAGI (reference sequence). DNA of the CDR3: TGTGCCAGCAGGCAGGGCAGGGAAGCCAAAAACATTCAGTACTTC. Translated, it gives CASRQGREAKNIQYF.

This chain joins TRBV18 and TRBJ2-7; 10 bases fit TRBD2. This CDR3 region has 15 residues. The germline V gene has CDR1 KGHSH and CDR2 LQKENI. J lost 1 base, V lost 2 bases, and 2 bases had no gene match. CDR3 region: CASSPTSGASYEQYF. Here the CDR3 DNA reads TGTGCCAGCTCACCAACTAGCGGGGCTTCCTACGAGCAGTACTTC.

J is TRBJ2-7 and V is TRBV5-1; unclear D gene. The CDR3 sequence is 16 residues long. The germline V gene has CDR1 SGHRS and CDR2 YFSETQ. V lost 0 bases to trimming and J lost 0 bases, with 13 bases between them. The chain's CDR3 is CASSLDRIGISYEQYF. The CDR3 DNA follows: TGCGCCAGCAGCTTGGATCGTATAGGTATCTCCTACGAGCAGTACTTC.

The rearrangement links TRBV7-9 to TRBJ2-7; 9 nucleotides agree with TRBD1. This CDR3 spans 15 amino acids. Trimming cost V 4 bases and J 6 bases; bases outside gene matches: 10. Germline-derived CDR1 and CDR2 are SEHNR and FQNEAQ (reference sequence). CDR3 sequence reads: CASSYIGQGRTEQYF. The CDR3 region has the DNA TGTGCCAGCAGCTATATCGGACAGGGGCGGACCGAGCAGTACTTC.

This chain uses TRBV19 with TRBJ1-6; no definite D call. The germline gives CDR1 LNHDA, CDR2 SQIVND (reference sequence). CDR3 length equals 14 residues. The V and J ends lost 6 bases and 10 bases respectively, with 16 bases between them. The CDR3 loop reads CASSSGRAGSPLHF. The DNA for the CDR3 is TGTGCCAGTAGCTCCGGGAGGGCTGGCTCACCCCTCCACTTT.

V gene TRBV7-9 combines with J gene TRBJ2-1; 7 nucleotides line up with TRBD2. Losses at the gene ends were 0 bases for V and 5 bases for J; bases not matched to a gene: 4. This CDR3 is built from 15 residues. The germline gives CDR1 SEHNR, CDR2 FQNEAQ (reference sequence). CDR3 DNA: TGTGCCAGCAGCTTAGCGCGCGGGACTAACAATGAGCAGTTCTTC. This codes for CASSLARGTNNEQFF.

The chain links TRBV9 to TRBJ1-1; no clear D gene. The length of the CDR3 is 13 residues. V gave up 2 bases and J gave up 1 base, with 6 bases separating them. Germline V gives CDR1 SGDLS, CDR2 YYNGEE. CDR3 DNA: TGTGCCAGCAGCGTCTCGGGGAACACTGAAGCTTTCTTT. As protein: CASSVSGNTEAFF.